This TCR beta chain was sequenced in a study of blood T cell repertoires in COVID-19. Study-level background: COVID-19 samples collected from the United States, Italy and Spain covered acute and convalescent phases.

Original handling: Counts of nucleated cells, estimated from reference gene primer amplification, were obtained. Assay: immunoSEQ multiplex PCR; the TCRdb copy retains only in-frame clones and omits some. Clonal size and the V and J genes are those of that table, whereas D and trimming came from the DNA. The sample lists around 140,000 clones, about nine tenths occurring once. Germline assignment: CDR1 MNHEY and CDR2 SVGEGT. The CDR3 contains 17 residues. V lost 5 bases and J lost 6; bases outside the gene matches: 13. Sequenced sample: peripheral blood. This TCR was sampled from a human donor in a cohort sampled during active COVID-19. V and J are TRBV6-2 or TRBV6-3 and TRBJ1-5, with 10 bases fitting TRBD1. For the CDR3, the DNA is TGTGCCAGCAGTCACCCCCCGACAGGGGGCCTAGGTCAGCCCCAGCATTTT. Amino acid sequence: CASSHPPTGGLGQPQHF.